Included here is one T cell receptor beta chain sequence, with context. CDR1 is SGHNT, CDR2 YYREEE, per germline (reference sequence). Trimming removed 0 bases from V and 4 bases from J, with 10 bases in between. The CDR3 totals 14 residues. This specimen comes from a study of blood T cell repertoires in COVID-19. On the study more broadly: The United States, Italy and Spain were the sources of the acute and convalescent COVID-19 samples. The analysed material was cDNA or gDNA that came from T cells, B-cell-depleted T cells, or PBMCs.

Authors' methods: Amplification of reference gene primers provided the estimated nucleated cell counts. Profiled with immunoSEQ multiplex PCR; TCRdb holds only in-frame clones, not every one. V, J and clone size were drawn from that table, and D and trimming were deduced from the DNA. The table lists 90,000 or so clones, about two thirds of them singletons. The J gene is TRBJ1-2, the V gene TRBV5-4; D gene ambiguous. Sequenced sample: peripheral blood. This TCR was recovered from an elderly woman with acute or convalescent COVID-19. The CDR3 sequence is CASSLERPGYGYTF. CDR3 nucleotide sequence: TGTGCCAGCAGCTTGGAACGACCGGGCTATGGCTACACCTTC.